These T cell receptor beta chains were read from a single sample in a study of tumor and adjacent non-tumor tissue in lung cancer. Using its own MiXCR run on the multiplex PCR reads, TCRdb lists one record per CDR3 protein. In the table there are 220,000 or so distinct CDR3 sequences, 70% to 75% of which are singletons. Sequenced sample: lung tumor tissue. The receptors derive from a man aged 55 to 70 with non-small cell lung cancer. Each CDR3 is given with its conserved first and last residue. The size entry is marked missing in some rows and otherwise reads once, few, many or a size class.

v_call: TRBV11-2; clone_size: .; j_call: TRBJ1-3; cdr3_aa: CASRSGSGNTIYF
v_call: TRBV28; clone_size: few; j_call: TRBJ1-5; cdr3_aa: CASARQGRQPQHF
v_call: TRBV11-2; clone_size: .; j_call: TRBJ2-3; cdr3_aa: CTSSLLLKGAHTDTQNF
v_call: TRBV20-1; clone_size: .; j_call: TRBJ2-7; cdr3_aa: CSASAGVSYDQYF
v_call: TRBV20-1; clone_size: .; j_call: TRBJ1-4; cdr3_aa: CSATGGSEKLFF
v_call: TRBV4-3; clone_size: once; j_call: TRBJ2-5; cdr3_aa: CASSQGNLRGETQCF
v_call: TRBV6-1; clone_size: .; j_call: TRBJ2-7; cdr3_aa: CANSEVDVTYEQYF
v_call: TRBV5-5; clone_size: .; j_call: TRBJ1-2; cdr3_aa: CASSFPGSDGYTF
v_call: TRBV5-1; clone_size: .; j_call: TRBJ2-4; cdr3_aa: CASSDPGLAGNIQYF
v_call: TRBV6-2/TRBV6-3; clone_size: .; j_call: TRBJ2-1; cdr3_aa: CASSYPSGKASNEQFF
v_call: TRBV29-1; clone_size: many; j_call: TRBJ2-1; cdr3_aa: CSVDRGSGNEQFF
v_call: TRBV11-2; clone_size: .; j_call: TRBJ1-2; cdr3_aa: CASSLDVRVYYCYTF
v_call: TRBV11-2; clone_size: .; j_call: TRBJ1-1; cdr3_aa: CVSSSQSF
v_call: TRBV28; clone_size: few; j_call: TRBJ1-5; cdr3_aa: CASSFNLDRAKGPQHF
v_call: TRBV20-1; clone_size: .; j_call: TRBJ2-5; cdr3_aa: CSARVAGGPSETQYF
v_call: TRBV20-1; clone_size: many; j_call: TRBJ2-5; cdr3_aa: CSAILAGGLETQYF